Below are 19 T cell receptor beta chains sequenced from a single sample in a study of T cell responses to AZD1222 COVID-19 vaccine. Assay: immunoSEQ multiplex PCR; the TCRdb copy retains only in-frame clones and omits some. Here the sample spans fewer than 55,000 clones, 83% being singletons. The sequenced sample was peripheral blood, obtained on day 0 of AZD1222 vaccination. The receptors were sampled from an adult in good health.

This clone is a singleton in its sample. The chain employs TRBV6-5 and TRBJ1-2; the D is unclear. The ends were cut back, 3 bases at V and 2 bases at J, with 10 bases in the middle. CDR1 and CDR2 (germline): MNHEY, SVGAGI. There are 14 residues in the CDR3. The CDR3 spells CASSYGQTNYGYTF. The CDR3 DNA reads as TGTGCCAGCAGTTATGGGCAGACCAACTATGGCTACACCTTC.

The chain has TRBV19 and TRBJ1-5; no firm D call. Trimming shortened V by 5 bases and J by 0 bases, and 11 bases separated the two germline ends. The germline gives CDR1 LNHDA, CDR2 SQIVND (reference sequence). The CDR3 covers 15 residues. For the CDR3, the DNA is TGTGCCAGTAGTTCGACACCTTATAGCAATCAGCCCCAGCATTTT. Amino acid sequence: CASSSTPYSNQPQHF. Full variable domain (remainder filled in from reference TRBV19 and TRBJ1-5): DGGITQSPKYLFRKEGQNVTLSCEQNLNHDAMYWYRQDPGQGLRLIYYSQIVNDFQKGDIAEGYSVSREKKESFPLTVTSAQKNPTAFYLCASSSTPYSNQPQHFGDGTRLSIL.

The CDR3 region is CASSQVTGAHGNTIYF. DNA for the CDR3: TGCGCCAGCAGCCAAGTCACGGGGGCGCACGGAAACACCATATATTTT. The chain employs TRBV4-1 and TRBJ1-3; D might be TRBD1 (6 bases). Germline CDR1 and CDR2: MGHRA and YSYEKL. The germline V and J ends were trimmed by 1 base and 4 bases, with 14 bases remaining between them. The CDR3 is 16 residues long.

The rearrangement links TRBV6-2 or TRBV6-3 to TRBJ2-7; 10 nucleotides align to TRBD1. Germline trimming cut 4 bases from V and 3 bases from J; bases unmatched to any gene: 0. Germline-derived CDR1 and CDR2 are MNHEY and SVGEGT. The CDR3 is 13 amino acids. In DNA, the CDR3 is TGTGCCAGCAGTTGGGACAGGGGCTACGAGCAGTACTTC. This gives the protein CASSWDRGYEQYF.

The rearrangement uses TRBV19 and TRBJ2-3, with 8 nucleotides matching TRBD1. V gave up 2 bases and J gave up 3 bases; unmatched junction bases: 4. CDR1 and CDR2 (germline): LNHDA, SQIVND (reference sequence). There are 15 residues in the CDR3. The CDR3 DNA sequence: TGTGCCAGTAGTATACGGGACAGGAAGACAGATACGCAGTATTTT. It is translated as CASSIRDRKTDTQYF.

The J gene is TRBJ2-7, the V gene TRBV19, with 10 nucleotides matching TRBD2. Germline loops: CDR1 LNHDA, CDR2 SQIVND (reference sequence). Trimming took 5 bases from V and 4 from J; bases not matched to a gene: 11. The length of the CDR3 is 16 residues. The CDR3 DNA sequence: TGTGCCAGTAGTCCCACCCAGCGGGAGGGCCGGTACGAGCAGTACTTC. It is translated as CASSPTQREGRYEQYF.

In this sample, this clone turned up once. CDR3 protein: CASRGQENSPLHF. The CDR3 DNA reads TGTGCCAGCAGGGGACAGGAAAATTCACCCCTCCACTTT. The chain is built from TRBV2 and TRBJ1-6; 8 nucleotides agree with TRBD1. Germline V gives CDR1 SNHLY, CDR2 FYNNEI. J was trimmed by 7 bases and V by 6 bases; bases with no gene match: 2. The CDR3 loop spans 13 amino acids.

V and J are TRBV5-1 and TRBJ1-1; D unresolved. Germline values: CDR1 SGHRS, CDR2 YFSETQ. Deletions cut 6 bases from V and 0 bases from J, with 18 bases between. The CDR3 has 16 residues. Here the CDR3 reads CASTTQALGVNTEAFF. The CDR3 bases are TGCGCCAGCACCACCCAGGCCCTTGGGGTGAACACTGAAGCTTTCTTT.

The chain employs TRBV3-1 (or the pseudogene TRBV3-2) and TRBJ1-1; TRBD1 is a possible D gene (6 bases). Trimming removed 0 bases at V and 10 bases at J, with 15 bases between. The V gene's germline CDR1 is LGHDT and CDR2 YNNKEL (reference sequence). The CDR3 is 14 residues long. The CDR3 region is CASSQETGLLGAFF. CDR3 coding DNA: TGTGCCAGCAGCCAAGAAACAGGGCTTTTGGGAGCTTTCTTT.

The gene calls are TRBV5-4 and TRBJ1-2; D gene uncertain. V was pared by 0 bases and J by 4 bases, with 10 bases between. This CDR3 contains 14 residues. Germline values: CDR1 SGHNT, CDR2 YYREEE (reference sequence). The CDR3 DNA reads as TGTGCCAGCAGCTTGGCCGGCGGTGCCTATGGCTACACCTTC. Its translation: CASSLAGGAYGYTF.

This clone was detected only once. The CDR3 region is CAIGRGSSYEQYF. CDR3 DNA sequence: TGTGCCATCGGTCGGGGGAGCTCCTACGAGCAGTACTTC. The chain has TRBV10-3 and TRBJ2-7; tentative D call: TRBD2 (6 bases). V was pared by 8 bases and J by 0 bases, with 11 bases between. The CDR3 spans 13 residues. Germline V lookup: CDR1 ENHRY, CDR2 SYGVKD.

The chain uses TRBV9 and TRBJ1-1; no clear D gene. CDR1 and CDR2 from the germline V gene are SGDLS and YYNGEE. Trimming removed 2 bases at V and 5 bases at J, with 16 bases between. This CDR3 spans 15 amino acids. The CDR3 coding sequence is TGTGCCAGCAGCGTTCAGGTCTTGGGCAATACTGAAGCTTTCTTT. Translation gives CASSVQVLGNTEAFF.

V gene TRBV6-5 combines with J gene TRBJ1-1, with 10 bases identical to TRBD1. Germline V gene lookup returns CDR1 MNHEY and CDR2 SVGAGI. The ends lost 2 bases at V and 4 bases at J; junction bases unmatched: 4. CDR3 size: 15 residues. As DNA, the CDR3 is TGTGCCAGCAGTTACGGGACAGGGGTTCGCACTGAAGCTTTCTTT. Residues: CASSYGTGVRTEAFF.

CDR3 sequence: CASSATLTEETQYF. CDR3 coding DNA: TGTGCCAGCAGCGCGACCCTGACTGAGGAGACCCAGTACTTC. The chain combines TRBV9 with TRBJ2-5; D is ambiguous. Trimming left V 3 bases short and J 5 bases short, with 14 bases between. This CDR3 has 14 residues. Germline CDR1 reads SGDLS; CDR2 reads YYNGEE. Complete variable domain (other parts from reference TRBV9 and TRBJ2-5): DSGVTQTPKHLITATGQRVTLRCSPRSGDLSVYWYQQSLDQGLQFLIQYYNGEERAKGNILERFSAQQFPDLHSELNLSSLELGDSALYFCASSATLTEETQYFGPGTRLLVL.

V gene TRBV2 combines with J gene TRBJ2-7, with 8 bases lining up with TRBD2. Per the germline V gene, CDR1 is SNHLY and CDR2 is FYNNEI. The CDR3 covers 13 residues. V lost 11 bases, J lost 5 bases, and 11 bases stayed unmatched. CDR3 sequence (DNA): TGTGCCGACTCAATGCGGGGGGTGGACGAGCAGTACTTC. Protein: CADSMRGVDEQYF.

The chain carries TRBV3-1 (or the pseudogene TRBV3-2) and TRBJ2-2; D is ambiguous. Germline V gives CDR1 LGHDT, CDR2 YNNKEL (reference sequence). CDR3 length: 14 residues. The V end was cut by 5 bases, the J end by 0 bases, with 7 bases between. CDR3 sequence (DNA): TGTGCCAGCAGCGATTCGACGAACACCGGGGAGCTGTTTTTT. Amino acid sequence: CASSDSTNTGELFF.

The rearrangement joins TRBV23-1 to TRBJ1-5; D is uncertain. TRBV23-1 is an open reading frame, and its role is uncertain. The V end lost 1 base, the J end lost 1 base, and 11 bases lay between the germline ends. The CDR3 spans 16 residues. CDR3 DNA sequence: TGCGCCAGCAGTCAATATCGGGATTTGAGCAATCAGCCCCAGCATTTT. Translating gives CASSQYRDLSNQPQHF.

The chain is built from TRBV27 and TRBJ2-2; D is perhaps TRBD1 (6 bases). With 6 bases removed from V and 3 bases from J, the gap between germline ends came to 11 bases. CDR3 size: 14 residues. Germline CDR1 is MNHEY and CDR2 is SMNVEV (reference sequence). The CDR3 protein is CASRTGLDTGELFF. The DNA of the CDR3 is TGTGCCAGCAGAACAGGGCTAGACACCGGGGAGCTGTTTTTT.

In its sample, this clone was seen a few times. As DNA, the CDR3 is TGCGCCAGCAGCTTCCGCGGGGGGCCGGCCGAGACCCAGTACTTC. It specifies CASSFRGGPAETQYF. The chain couples TRBV5-1 to TRBJ2-5; 8 nucleotides align to TRBD2. Germline V gives CDR1 SGHRS, CDR2 YFSETQ. The CDR3 extends over 15 amino acids. Trimming cost V 2 bases and J 5 bases; bases outside gene matches: 8.